This T cell receptor beta chain was recorded in a study of cytomegalovirus exposure and HLA in healthy donors. Regarding the study as a whole: Roughly uniform sequencing depth across donors was assumed, possibly incorrectly.

The PCR employed 60 Vbeta primers together with 13 Jbeta primers. Some clones are missing from TCRdb's copy, which holds only in-frame ones; the method was immunoSEQ multiplex PCR. Found here are around 140,000 clones, around 80% of them singletons; the top ten hold over 9.5%. Points on this clone: The antigen is unknown.

CDR1 is SGHTA, CDR2 FQGNSA, per germline. CDR3 length: 13 residues. The V gene lost 2 bases and the J gene lost 6 bases, with 11 bases spanning the gap. The specimen sequenced was PBMCs. The rearrangement joins TRBV7-2 to TRBJ2-7, with D possibly matching TRBD1 (6 bases). This receptor was identified in a woman aged 60-75 years in good health and CMV-seropositive. The CDR3 DNA is TGTGCCAGCAGCTTAACAGGGAATAGCGAGCAGTACTTC. Translating it yields CASSLTGNSEQYF.